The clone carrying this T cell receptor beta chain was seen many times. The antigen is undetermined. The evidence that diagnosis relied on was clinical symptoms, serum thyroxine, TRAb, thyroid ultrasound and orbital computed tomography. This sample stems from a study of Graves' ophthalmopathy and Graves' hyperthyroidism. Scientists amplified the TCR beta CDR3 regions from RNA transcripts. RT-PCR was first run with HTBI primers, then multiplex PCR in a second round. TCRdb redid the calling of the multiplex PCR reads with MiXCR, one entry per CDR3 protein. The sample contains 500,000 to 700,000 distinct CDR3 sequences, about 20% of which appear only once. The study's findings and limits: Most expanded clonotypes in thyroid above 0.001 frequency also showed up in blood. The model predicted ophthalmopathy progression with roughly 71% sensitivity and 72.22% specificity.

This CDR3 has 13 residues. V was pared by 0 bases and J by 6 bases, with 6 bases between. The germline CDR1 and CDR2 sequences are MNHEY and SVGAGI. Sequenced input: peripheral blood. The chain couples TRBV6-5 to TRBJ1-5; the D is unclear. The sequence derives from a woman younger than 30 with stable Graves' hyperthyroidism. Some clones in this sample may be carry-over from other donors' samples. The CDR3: CASSYSRGQPQHF. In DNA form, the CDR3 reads TGTGCCAGCAGTTACTCGCGGGGTCAGCCCCAGCATTTT.